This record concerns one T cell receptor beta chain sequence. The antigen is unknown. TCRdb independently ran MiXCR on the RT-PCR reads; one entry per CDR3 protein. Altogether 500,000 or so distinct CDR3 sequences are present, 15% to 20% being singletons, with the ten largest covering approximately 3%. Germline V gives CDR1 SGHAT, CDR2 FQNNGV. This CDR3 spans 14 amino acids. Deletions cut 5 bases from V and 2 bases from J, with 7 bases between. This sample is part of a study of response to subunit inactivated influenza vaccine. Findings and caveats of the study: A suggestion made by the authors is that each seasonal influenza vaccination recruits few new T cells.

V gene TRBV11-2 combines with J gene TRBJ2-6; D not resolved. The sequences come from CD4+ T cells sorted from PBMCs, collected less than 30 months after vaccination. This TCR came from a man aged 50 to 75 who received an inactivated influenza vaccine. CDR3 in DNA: TGTGCCAGCAGCCCAGGCCCTGGGGCCAACGTCCTGACTTTC. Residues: CASSPGPGANVLTF.